This T cell receptor beta chain was recorded in a study of synovial regulatory T cells in juvenile arthritis (dated by TCRdb to between 2015 and 2017). Regarding the study in general: Among the sequenced patients, a few were classified as therapy-naive, methotrexate plus infliximab was given to one, methotrexate was given to six, and treatment information was unavailable for one. TCRbeta CDR3 repertoires of blood iaTreg cells, other blood Treg cells and synovial fluid Treg cells from matched patient samples were compared in the study. Although effector T cell subsets in the cohort were also sequenced for comparisons, the Treg dataset on its own covers only blood and synovial fluid Treg cells. TCR repertoire comparisons included Treg and Teff subsets from roughly ten JIA patients with active disease. Results the study describes overall, beyond this receptor: iaTreg TCR repertoires were found to be largely private across patients and to partially overlap with synovial Teff and blood CPL repertoires. Compared with other blood Treg cells, blood iaTreg cells had lower TCR diversity, a finding consistent with antigen-driven expansion. More CDR3 sequences were shared by synovial Treg cells with iaTreg cells than with other blood Treg cells, and a closer relation was confirmed by Chao-Jaccard similarity.

The germline V gene supplies CDR1 ENHRY and CDR2 SYGVKD. Measured from the cysteine to the phenylalanine, the CDR3 is 13 residues long. No DNA accompanies this entry. The receptor library was made with the immunoSEQ multiplex PCR assay. Adaptive Biotechnologies carried out the TCRbeta CDR3 sequencing. In the authors' own workflow: Repertoire similarity was assessed with the Chao-modified Jaccard index and with the median clonotype overlap from 200 random subsamples of equal sample size. Similarity analyses used either productive nucleotide sequences or in silico-translated amino acid sequences. Hierarchical clustering with single linkage and t-SNE based on Chao-modified Jaccard distances were used to compare repertoires. After normalising for sample size, the researchers measured repertoire diversity with the Renyi index across a range of alpha values. TCRdb carries this immuneACCESS record with in-frame sequences only. Its versions omit some clonotypes, under half of them owing to an unresolved V gene in the studies checked, with the rest unexplained. That table is the source of V, J and clone size, and D and trimming were worked out from the DNA. This sample's table carries 9,000 to 10,000 clones. The ten largest make up roughly 1% of the sample.

TCR repertoires were obtained from roughly eleven juvenile idiopathic arthritis patients with active disease who had not reached inactive disease, of whom 3 were polyarticular and 8 were oligoarticular. The TCR-sequenced patients had a median age of around 11 years (range 2.4-22.9) and median disease duration of about 7 years (range 0.2-19.1). The samples for TCR repertoire analysis were obtained at two Italian centres. Peripheral blood mononuclear cells were isolated by Histopaque-1077 density gradient and cryopreserved in roughly 90% FCS with around 10% DMSO. Worth noting for this clone: Its antigen specificity is not known.

Sequenced material: Treg cells from blood. The sample's cell subset or site label, in plain terms: remaining (HLA-DR-negative) circulating blood Treg cells. This clonotype was sampled from a donor younger than 30 with juvenile idiopathic arthritis. The chain is encoded by TRBV10-3 joined to TRBJ2-7; the D gene TCRdb calls, TRBD1, cannot be checked with no DNA. For the CDR3, the sequence is CAISAGIASEQYF.